The 7 T cell receptor beta chains below come from one sample, sequenced in a study of OX40 agonist ivuxolimab in advanced cancers. The method was immunoSEQ multiplex PCR; TCRdb's version includes in-frame clones alone and lacks a portion of them. The table lists 8,500 to 13,000 clones, 78% of them singletons, with roughly 23% in the top ten. Sequenced material: CD4+ or CD8+ T cells sorted from blood, taken in a trial of the OX40 agonist ivuxolimab. The source of these receptors is an adult with an advanced solid tumor such as melanoma, head and neck, liver or kidney cancer.

V usage is TRBV27 and J usage is TRBJ1-5, with no clear D. Looked up from germline, CDR1 is MNHEY and CDR2 is SMNVEV (reference sequence). V was pared by 6 bases and J by 8 bases, with 11 bases between. The CDR3 is 12 amino acids. CDR3 bases: TGTGCCAGCAGCGCCCTTTCTGAGCCCCAGCATTTT. Protein product: CASSALSEPQHF.

The V call is TRBV10-3, the J call TRBJ1-1; possibly TRBD1 for D (6 bases). CDR3 length: 15 amino acids. Germline V gene sequence: CDR1 ENHRY, CDR2 SYGVKD. V was shortened by 0 bases and J by 1 base, with 9 bases between the two germline ends. For the CDR3, the DNA is TGTGCCATCAGTGAGTCAGAGGGGGGGAACACTGAAGCTTTCTTT. Its protein is CAISESEGGNTEAFF.

The CDR3: CASSEGEGAAYEQYF. The CDR3 DNA follows: TGTGCCAGCAGCGAAGGGGAGGGGGCCGCCTACGAGCAGTACTTC. V gene TRBV4-2 combines with J gene TRBJ2-7; D is perhaps TRBD1 or TRBD2 (7 bases each). This CDR3 is 15 amino acids long. The germline V and J ends were trimmed by 5 bases and 2 bases, with 16 bases remaining between them. Germline V gene sequence: CDR1 LGHNA, CDR2 YNFKEQ.

By proportion, this clone is medium-sized. The chain couples TRBV13 to TRBJ2-3; D might be TRBD2 (5 bases). Trimming shortened V by 2 bases and J by 4 bases, and 7 bases separated the two germline ends. This CDR3 comprises 13 residues. Germline V lookup: CDR1 PRHDT, CDR2 FYEKMQ (reference sequence). This CDR3 is CASSLRGPDTQYF. CDR3 DNA: TGTGCCAGCAGCTTACGGGGTCCAGATACGCAGTATTTT. Full variable domain (outside the CDR3, taken from reference TRBV13 and TRBJ2-3): AAGVIQSPRHLIKEKRETATLKCYPIPRHDTVYWYQQGPGQDPQFLISFYEKMQSDKGSIPDRFSAQQFSDYHSELNMSSLELGDSALYFCASSLRGPDTQYFGPGTRLTVL.

The gene calls are TRBV6-6 and TRBJ2-1; D might be TRBD1 or TRBD2, each matching 5 bases. The germline V gene encodes CDR1 MNHNY and CDR2 SVGAGI (reference sequence). This CDR3 has 13 residues. Trimming removed 7 bases at V and 7 bases at J, with 14 bases between. The CDR3 reads CASTPGPRNEQFF. CDR3 bases: TGTGCCAGCACCCCGGGACCCCGAAATGAGCAGTTCTTC.

This rearrangement joins TRBV7-2 to TRBJ2-3, with D maybe TRBD1 (5 bases). CDR3 length equals 15 residues. With 2 bases removed from V and 2 bases from J, the gap between germline ends came to 11 bases. Per the germline V gene, CDR1 is SGHTA and CDR2 is FQGNSA. DNA for the CDR3: TGTGCCAGCAGCTTATTCAAGGGGCTCACAGATACGCAGTATTTT. It encodes CASSLFKGLTDTQYF.

This chain joins TRBV27 and TRBJ1-1; a possible D gene is TRBD1 (6 bases). Trimming pared 5 bases from V and 7 bases from J, leaving 17 bases between. Germline assignment: CDR1 MNHEY and CDR2 SMNVEV (reference sequence). This CDR3 has 14 residues. The CDR3 DNA sequence: TGTGCCAGCAGTCCGCGGACAGTTCCAGATGAAGCTTTCTTT. It codes for CASSPRTVPDEAFF.